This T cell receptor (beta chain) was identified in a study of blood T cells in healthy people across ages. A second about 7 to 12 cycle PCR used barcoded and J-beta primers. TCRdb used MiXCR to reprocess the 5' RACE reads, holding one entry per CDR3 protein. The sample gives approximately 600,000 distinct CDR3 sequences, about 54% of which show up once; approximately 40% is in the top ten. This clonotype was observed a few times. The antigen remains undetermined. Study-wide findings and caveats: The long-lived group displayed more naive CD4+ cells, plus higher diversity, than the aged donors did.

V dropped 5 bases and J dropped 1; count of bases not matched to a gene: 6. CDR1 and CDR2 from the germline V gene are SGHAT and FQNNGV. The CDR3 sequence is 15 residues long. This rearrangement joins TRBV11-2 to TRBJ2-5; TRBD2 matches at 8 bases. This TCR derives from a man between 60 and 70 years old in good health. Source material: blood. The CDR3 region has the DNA TGTGCCAGCAGCCCCCGGACTAGCCCCCAAGAGACCCAGTACTTC. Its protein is CASSPRTSPQETQYF.